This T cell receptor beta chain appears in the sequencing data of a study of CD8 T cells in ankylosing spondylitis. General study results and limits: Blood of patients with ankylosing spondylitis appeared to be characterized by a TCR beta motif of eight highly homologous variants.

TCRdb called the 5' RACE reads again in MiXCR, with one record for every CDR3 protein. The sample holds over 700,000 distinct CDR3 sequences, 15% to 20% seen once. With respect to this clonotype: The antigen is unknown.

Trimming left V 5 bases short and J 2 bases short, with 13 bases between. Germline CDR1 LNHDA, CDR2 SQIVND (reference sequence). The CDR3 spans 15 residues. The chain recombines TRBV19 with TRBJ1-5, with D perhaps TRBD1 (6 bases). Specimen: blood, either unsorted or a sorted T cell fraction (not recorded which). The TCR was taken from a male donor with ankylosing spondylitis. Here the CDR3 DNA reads TGTGCCAGTAGTGAACAGGGAGGAGGCAATCAGCCCCAGCATTTT. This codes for CASSEQGGGNQPQHF.